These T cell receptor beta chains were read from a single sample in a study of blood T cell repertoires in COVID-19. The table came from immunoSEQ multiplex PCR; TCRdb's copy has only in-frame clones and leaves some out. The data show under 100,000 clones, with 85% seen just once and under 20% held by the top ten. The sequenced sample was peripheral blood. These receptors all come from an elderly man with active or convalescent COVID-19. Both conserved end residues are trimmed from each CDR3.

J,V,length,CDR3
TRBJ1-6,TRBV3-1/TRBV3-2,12,ASSQGQDNSPLH
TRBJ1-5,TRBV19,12,ASSVGRTNQPQH
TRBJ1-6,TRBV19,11,ASRATEYSPLH
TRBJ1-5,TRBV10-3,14,AISESNTGVGQPQH
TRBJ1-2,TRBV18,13,ASSSTGGALHGYT
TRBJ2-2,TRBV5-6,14,ASSLRTSGPTGELF
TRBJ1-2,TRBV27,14,ASRPPLGHLNYGYT
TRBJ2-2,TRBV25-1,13,ASRFGQGNTGELF
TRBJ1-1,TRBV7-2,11,ASSRNLRTEAF
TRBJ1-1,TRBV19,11,ASENRQNTEAF
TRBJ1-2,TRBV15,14,ATSRAVGQGLYGYT
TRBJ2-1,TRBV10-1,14,ASSESGVGGYNEQF
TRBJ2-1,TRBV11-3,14,ASSPRLGSGNNEQF
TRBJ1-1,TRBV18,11,ASSPSGGTEAF
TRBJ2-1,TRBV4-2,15,ASSPEFSGGEWGEQF
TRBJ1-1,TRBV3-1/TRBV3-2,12,ASSQEGLNTEAF
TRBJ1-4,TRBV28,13,ASSSPGTGNEKLF
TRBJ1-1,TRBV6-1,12,ASSERDRAPLAF
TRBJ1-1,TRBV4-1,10,ASSQGPGEAF
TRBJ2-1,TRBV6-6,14,ASSHPGAEPSNEQF
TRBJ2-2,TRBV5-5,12,ASSTDRNTGELF
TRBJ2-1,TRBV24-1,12,ATSEAGGPAEQF
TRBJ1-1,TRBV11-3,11,ASSLDRNTEAF
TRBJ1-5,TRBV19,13,ASRVTGRGNQPQH
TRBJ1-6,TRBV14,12,ASSQISGGSPLH
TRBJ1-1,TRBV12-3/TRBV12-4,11,ASSLTENTEAF
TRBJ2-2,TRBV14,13,ASSQEAVAYPGLF
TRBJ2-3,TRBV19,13,ASSPSGPSTDTQY
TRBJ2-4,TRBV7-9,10,ASSTNKNIQY
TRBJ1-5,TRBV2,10,ASSDPDQPQH
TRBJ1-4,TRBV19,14,ASSARTVHFNEKLF
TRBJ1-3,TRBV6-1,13,ASSEPGTAGNTIY
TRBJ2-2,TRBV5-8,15,ASSPGLAGGNTGELF
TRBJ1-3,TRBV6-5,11,ASRSGTGNTIY
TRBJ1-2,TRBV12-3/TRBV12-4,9,ASEGDYGYT
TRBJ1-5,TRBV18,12,ASSPQGANQPQH
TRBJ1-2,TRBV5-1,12,ASSLEGQVGGYT
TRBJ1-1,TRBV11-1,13,ASSSPGTVNTEAF
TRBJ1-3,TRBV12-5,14,ASGSSALTGGNTIY
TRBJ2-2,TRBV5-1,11,ASSLAAPGELF
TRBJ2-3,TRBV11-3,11,ATGPAREGPQY
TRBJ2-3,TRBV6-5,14,ASSYSSSGGQDTQY
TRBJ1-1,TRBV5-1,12,ASSPAPGGPEAF
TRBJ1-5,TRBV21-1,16,ASRIGGGKEDSNQPQH
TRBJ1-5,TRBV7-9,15,ASSLGADRAGDQPQH
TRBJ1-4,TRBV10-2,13,ASRDSQGSGEKLF
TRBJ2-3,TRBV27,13,ASSSGQGFTDTQY
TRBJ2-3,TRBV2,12,ASSERGSTDTQY
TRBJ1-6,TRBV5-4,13,ASSLPTGDNSPLH
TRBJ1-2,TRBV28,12,ASSSGVVNYGYT
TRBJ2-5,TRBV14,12,ASSQFDRGKTQY